This T cell receptor (beta chain) was documented in a study of shared T cell receptors in the human thymus. Some clones are missing from TCRdb's copy, which holds only in-frame ones; the method was immunoSEQ multiplex PCR. The repertoire holds almost 550,000 clones, with 78% as singletons. V lost 5 bases and J 0 bases, leaving 10 bases between the germline ends. Looked up from germline, CDR1 is SGHTA and CDR2 is FQGNSA. The CDR3 consists of 15 residues. This sample also belongs to another study, concerning human thymus T cells.

The origin of this receptor is a boy younger than two with a congenital heart defect. The sequencing input was thymocytes. The V gene is TRBV7-2, the J gene TRBJ1-4, with a weak D call TRBD1 (6 bases). CDR3 DNA sequence: TGTGCCAGCAGCCTGGGACATTCAACTAATGAAAAACTGTTTTTT. It codes for CASSLGHSTNEKLFF.